Following are 22 T cell receptor beta chains from one sample sequenced in a study of T cell responses to AZD1222 COVID-19 vaccine. The method was immunoSEQ multiplex PCR; TCRdb's version includes in-frame clones alone and lacks a portion of them. The sample holds 95,000 to 120,000 clones; approximately 89% are singletons and the top ten take 6.5%. The sample here was peripheral blood, taken 28 days after the second AZD1222 dose. The receptors were gathered from an adult who received the AZD1222 COVID-19 vaccine.

The chain combines TRBV6-5 with TRBJ1-4, with no clear D. The germline CDR1 and CDR2 sequences are MNHEY and SVGAGI. V was trimmed by 2 bases and J by 6 bases, leaving 7 bases between them. This CDR3 is 13 amino acids long. CDR3 amino acids: CASSYRVDEKLFF. DNA of the CDR3: TGTGCCAGCAGTTACAGGGTCGATGAAAAACTGTTTTTT.

The chain combines TRBV9 with TRBJ2-1; D unclear. Trimming removed 0 bases at V and 1 base at J, with 11 bases between. Germline assignment: CDR1 SGDLS and CDR2 YYNGEE. This CDR3 has 16 amino acids. CDR3 amino acids: CASSVGLASSYNEQFF. CDR3 DNA sequence: TGTGCCAGCAGCGTAGGGTTGGCAAGTTCCTACAATGAGCAGTTCTTC.

This chain joins TRBV5-8 and TRBJ1-1, with a possible D match to TRBD1 (6 bases). Per the germline V gene, CDR1 is SGHTS and CDR2 is YDEGEE. The CDR3 runs to 19 residues. With 4 bases removed from V and 3 bases from J, the gap between germline ends came to 28 bases. DNA for the CDR3: TGTGCCAGCAGCCGGACACGTTGGGGGCAGGGGTTGTATGACACTGAAGCTTTCTTT. Its translation is CASSRTRWGQGLYDTEAFF.

The chain employs TRBV6-2 or TRBV6-3 and TRBJ2-3; 11 bases align to TRBD2. V lost 3 bases, J lost 3 bases, and 5 bases stayed unmatched. From germline, CDR1 is MNHEY and CDR2 SVGEGT. CDR3 length equals 16 residues. CDR3 sequence reads: CASSYGSSGGTDTQYF. Here the CDR3 DNA reads TGTGCCAGCAGTTATGGATCTAGCGGGGGGACAGATACGCAGTATTTT.

This clone appeared a single time. V gene TRBV9 combines with J gene TRBJ1-2; no reliable D call. Trimming shortened V by 0 bases and J by 0 bases, and 9 bases separated the two germline ends. The CDR3 sequence is 15 residues long. CDR1 SGDLS and CDR2 YYNGEE come from the germline V gene. The CDR3 reads CASSVAPTSNYGYTF. The CDR3 DNA reads as TGTGCCAGCAGCGTAGCACCGACGTCTAACTATGGCTACACCTTC.

The rearrangement links TRBV5-6 to TRBJ1-1; the D gene is possibly TRBD1 (6 bases). Looked up from germline, CDR1 is SGHDT and CDR2 is YYEEEE. V shed 0 bases and J shed 0 bases, with 9 bases lying between them. This CDR3 spans 15 amino acids. CDR3: CASSLVGGMNTEAFF. The CDR3 DNA sequence: TGTGCCAGCAGCTTGGTGGGGGGCATGAACACTGAAGCTTTCTTT.

The rearrangement links TRBV6-6 to TRBJ2-5; 7 bases align to TRBD1. Germline lookup yields CDR1 MNHNY and CDR2 SVGAGI (reference sequence). With V trimmed by 3 bases and J by 5 bases, 9 bases remained unmatched. CDR3 length: 15 amino acids. The CDR3 sequence: CASSYIQGSGETQYF. The DNA of the CDR3 is TGTGCCAGCAGTTATATACAGGGGAGTGGGGAGACCCAGTACTTC.

The chain couples TRBV24-1 to TRBJ2-1, with D perhaps TRBD1 or TRBD2 (5 bases each). With 4 bases removed from V and 9 bases from J, the gap between germline ends came to 12 bases. CDR1 KGHDR and CDR2 SFDVKD come from the germline V gene. The CDR3 runs 13 residues. The DNA of the CDR3 is TGTGCCACCAGTGACACGATTGGGGGTGAGCAGTTCTTC. Translating it yields CATSDTIGGEQFF.

The rearrangement links TRBV6-5 to TRBJ1-1, with D perhaps matching TRBD1 (5 bases). Germline V gene sequence: CDR1 MNHEY, CDR2 SVGAGI. The CDR3 consists of 14 residues. Deletions cut 3 bases from V and 1 base from J, with 9 bases between. This CDR3 is CASSYSGENTEAFF. Here the CDR3 DNA reads TGTGCCAGCAGTTATTCGGGGGAGAACACTGAAGCTTTCTTT.

This clone has just one count. J is TRBJ1-2 and V is TRBV27, with D possibly TRBD1 on 5 matching bases. CDR1 and CDR2 from the germline V gene are MNHEY and SMNVEV (reference sequence). The CDR3 totals 16 residues. Deletions cut 6 bases from V and 6 bases from J, with 23 bases between. The CDR3 loop reads CASSRLPMTQGDGYTF. The CDR3 nucleotides are TGTGCCAGCAGCCGACTGCCGATGACGCAGGGAGATGGCTACACCTTC.

The chain is built from TRBV11-2 and TRBJ2-7; no clear D. Germline-derived CDR1 and CDR2 are SGHAT and FQNNGV. CDR3 length: 14 residues. Trimming took 2 bases from V and 3 from J, leaving 11 bases between them. The CDR3 protein is CASSLSTESYEQYF. DNA of the CDR3: TGTGCCAGCAGCTTAAGCACGGAGAGCTACGAGCAGTACTTC.

This clone was counted only a few times. The gene calls are TRBV4-2 and TRBJ1-4; D not resolved. V dropped 0 bases and J dropped 4 bases, with 9 bases sitting between them. The CDR3 consists of 15 residues. CDR1 and CDR2 from the germline V gene are LGHNA and YNFKEQ. The DNA of the CDR3 is TGTGCCAGCAGCCAAGATAGGACTGTTAATGAAAAACTGTTTTTT. Translation: CASSQDRTVNEKLFF.

The chain carries TRBV6-5 and TRBJ1-2; 7 positions match TRBD1. Losses at the gene ends were 6 bases for V and 6 bases for J; bases not matched to a gene: 13. CDR1 is MNHEY and CDR2 is SVGAGI in the germline V gene. The CDR3 has 15 residues. For the CDR3, the DNA is TGTGCCAGCAGCCATAAGGGGGCCGGAGGAAATGGCTACACCTTC. Its translation: CASSHKGAGGNGYTF.

The V and J genes are TRBV11-2 and TRBJ1-1, with unresolved D. Trimming shortened V by 2 bases and J by 2 bases, and 6 bases separated the two germline ends. CDR3 size: 13 residues. The germline V gene encodes CDR1 SGHAT and CDR2 FQNNGV. The CDR3 sequence is CASSLSENTEAFF. CDR3 coding DNA: TGTGCCAGCAGCTTATCAGAAAACACTGAAGCTTTCTTT.

The chain recombines TRBV28 with TRBJ1-2; D gene uncertain. The CDR3 spans 13 residues. V was trimmed by 6 bases and J by 9 bases, leaving 17 bases between them. Germline CDR1 is MDHEN and CDR2 is SYDVKM. Here the CDR3 DNA reads TGTGCCAGCAGGGATAAATGGACGGAGAGCTACACCTTC. It yields the protein CASRDKWTESYTF.

The chain employs TRBV11-2 and TRBJ1-1, with D possibly TRBD1 on 5 matching bases. The V gene lost 5 bases and the J gene lost 0 bases, with 13 bases spanning the gap. CDR1 is SGHAT and CDR2 is FQNNGV in the germline V gene. The CDR3 is 15 amino acids. The CDR3 sequence is CASSRRDGLNTEAFF. CDR3 sequence (DNA): TGTGCCAGCAGCCGGCGGGACGGCCTGAACACTGAAGCTTTCTTT.

This clone was detected a few times. The gene calls are TRBV27 and TRBJ1-6; D perhaps matches TRBD1 (6 bases). The CDR3 extends over 14 amino acids. With 6 bases removed from V and 7 bases from J, the gap between germline ends came to 13 bases. Germline CDR1 reads MNHEY; CDR2 reads SMNVEV (reference sequence). CDR3 DNA sequence: TGTGCCAGCAGAGGACAGCTGGTAAATTCACCCCTCCACTTT. This sequence encodes CASRGQLVNSPLHF.

CDR3 residues: CASSLIGGTGELFF. The CDR3 nucleotides are TGTGCCAGCAGCTTAATTGGGGGCACCGGGGAGCTGTTTTTT. The rearrangement links TRBV7-3 to TRBJ2-2, with D perhaps being TRBD1 or TRBD2 (5 bases each). V was cut by 1 base and J by 4 bases, with 7 bases left in between. Per the germline V gene, CDR1 is SGHTA and CDR2 is FQGTGA. The CDR3 sequence is 14 residues long. The full variable domain, in which reference TRBV7-3 and TRBJ2-2 provide the parts outside the CDR3, is GAGVSQTPSNKVTEKGKYVELRCDPISGHTALYWYRQSLGQGPEFLIYFQGTGAADDSGLPNDRFFAVRPEGSVSTLKIQRTERGDSAVYLCASSLIGGTGELFFGEGSRLTVL.

The rearrangement links TRBV11-2 to TRBJ1-6; unclear D gene. Germline CDR1 reads SGHAT; CDR2 reads FQNNGV. Trimming took 3 bases from V and 7 from J, leaving 10 bases between them. The CDR3 loop spans 14 amino acids. This CDR3 reads CASSLAELNSPLHF. CDR3 sequence (DNA): TGTGCCAGCAGCTTGGCAGAACTAAATTCACCCCTCCACTTT.

The chain employs TRBV28 and TRBJ1-3, with D maybe TRBD1 (5 bases). Trimming pared 5 bases from V and 10 bases from J, leaving 9 bases between. Germline CDR1 MDHEN, CDR2 SYDVKM. The CDR3 is made up of 11 amino acids. The CDR3 DNA reads as TGTGCCAGCAGTCTAGGGGTAACCATATATTTT. Its translation is CASSLGVTIYF. The full variable domain, with the rest looked up from reference TRBV28 and TRBJ1-3, is DVKVTQSSRYLVKRTGEKVFLECVQDMDHENMFWYRQDPGLGLRLIYFSYDVKMKEKGDIPEGYSVSREKKERFSLILESASTNQTSMYLCASSLGVTIYFGEGSWLTVV.

This chain connects TRBV14 to TRBJ2-1; D tentatively reads TRBD1 or TRBD2 (5 bases each). The V gene's germline CDR1 is SGHDN and CDR2 FVKESK. The V end was cut by 0 bases, the J end by 0 bases, with 9 bases between. CDR3 length: 16 amino acids. The CDR3 spells CASSQDSGSSYNEQFF. The CDR3 DNA reads as TGTGCCAGCAGCCAAGATTCAGGGAGCTCCTACAATGAGCAGTTCTTC. Full variable domain (remainder filled in from reference TRBV14 and TRBJ2-1): EAGVTQFPSHSVIEKGQTVTLRCDPISGHDNLYWYRRVMGKEIKFLLHFVKESKQDESGMPNNRFLAERTGGTYSTLKVQPAELEDSGVYFCASSQDSGSSYNEQFFGPGTRLTVL.

V gene TRBV20-1 combines with J gene TRBJ1-3; D gene unclear. The CDR3 totals 11 residues. V lost 2 bases and J 3 bases, leaving 2 bases between the germline ends. CDR1 and CDR2 from the germline V gene are DFQATT and SNEGSKA (reference sequence). CDR3 coding DNA: TGCAGTGCTAGAATTGGAAACACCATATATTTT. Translation gives CSARIGNTIYF.